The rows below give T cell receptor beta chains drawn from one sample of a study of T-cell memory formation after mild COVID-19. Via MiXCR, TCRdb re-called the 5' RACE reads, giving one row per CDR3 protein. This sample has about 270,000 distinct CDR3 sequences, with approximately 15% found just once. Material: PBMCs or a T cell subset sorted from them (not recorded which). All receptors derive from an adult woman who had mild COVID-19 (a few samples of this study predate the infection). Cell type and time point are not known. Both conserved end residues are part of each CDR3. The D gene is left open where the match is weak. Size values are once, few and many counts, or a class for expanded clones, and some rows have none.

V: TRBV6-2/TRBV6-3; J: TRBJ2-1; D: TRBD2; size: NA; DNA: TGTGCCAGCAGTTACTCGAGGGCTAGCGGCCACTACAATGAGCAGTTCTTC; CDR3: CASSYSRASGHYNEQFF
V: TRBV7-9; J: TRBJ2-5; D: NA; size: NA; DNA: TGTGCCAGCAGCTCGTCGTCTAACGGGGGAATGGAGACCCAGTACTTC; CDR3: CASSSSSNGGMETQYF
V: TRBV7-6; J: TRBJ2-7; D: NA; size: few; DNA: TGTGCCAGCAGCTTAGAGACCCGCCGGCCCTACGAGCAGTACTTC; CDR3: CASSLETRRPYEQYF
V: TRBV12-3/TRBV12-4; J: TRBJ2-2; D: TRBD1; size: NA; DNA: TGTGCCAGCAGCCTCGGGACAGTTGCGACCGGGGAGCTGTTTTTT; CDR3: CASSLGTVATGELFF
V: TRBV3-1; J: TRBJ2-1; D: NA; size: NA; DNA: TGTGCCAGCAGCCAACTTACCTCGGGGAAGGGTAATGAGCAGTTCTTC; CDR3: CASSQLTSGKGNEQFF
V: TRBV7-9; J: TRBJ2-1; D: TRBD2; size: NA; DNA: TGTGCCAGCAGCCCTCATAGCGGGAGAGGACCCAATGAGCAGTTCTTC; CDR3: CASSPHSGRGPNEQFF
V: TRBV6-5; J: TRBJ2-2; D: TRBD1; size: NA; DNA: TGTGCCAGCAGTTACGCCGGGACAGGGGGGGCCGGGGAGCTGTTTTTT; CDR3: CASSYAGTGGAGELFF
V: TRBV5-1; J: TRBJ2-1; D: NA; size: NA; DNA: TGCGCCAGCAGCATCAGCGGCTCTAACTACAATGAGCAGTTCTTC; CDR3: CASSISGSNYNEQFF
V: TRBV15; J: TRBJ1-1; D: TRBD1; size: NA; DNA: TGTGCCACCAGGGGACGAGGGGGCAACACTGAAGCTTTCTTT; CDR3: CATRGRGGNTEAFF
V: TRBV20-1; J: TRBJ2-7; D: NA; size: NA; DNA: TGCAGTGCTACCCCGACAGTGAGCTCCTACGAGCAGTACTTC; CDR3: CSATPTVSSYEQYF
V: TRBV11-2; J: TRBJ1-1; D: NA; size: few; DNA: TGTGCCAGCAGCTCCCGATTAGGGGGGAACACTGAAGCTTTCTTT; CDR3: CASSSRLGGNTEAFF
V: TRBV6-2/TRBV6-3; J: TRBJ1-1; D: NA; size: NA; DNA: TGTGCCAGCAGTTACCCCAGGACAGTGAACACTGAAGCTTTCTTT; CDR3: CASSYPRTVNTEAFF
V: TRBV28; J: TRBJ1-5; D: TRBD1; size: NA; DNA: TGTGCCAGCAGCTTCCGGGACAGACTCAATCACCCCCAGCATTTT; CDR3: CASSFRDRLNHPQHF
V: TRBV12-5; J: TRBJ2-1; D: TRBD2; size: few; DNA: TGTGCTAGTGGTGCCAGCGGGGGGGCTTCTAATGAGCAGTTCTTC; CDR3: CASGASGGASNEQFF
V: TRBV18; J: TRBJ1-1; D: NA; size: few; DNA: TGTGCCAGCTCACCACTTGGGGAGGGGACTGAAGCTTTCTTT; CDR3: CASSPLGEGTEAFF
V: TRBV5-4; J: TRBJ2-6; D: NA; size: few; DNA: TGTGCCAGCAGAAGTGCGGCTGGGGCCAACGTCCTGACTTTC; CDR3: CASRSAAGANVLTF
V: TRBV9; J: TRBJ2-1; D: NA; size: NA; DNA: TGTGCCAGCAGCGTGGGACTCGCAAATGAGCAGTTCTTC; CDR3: CASSVGLANEQFF
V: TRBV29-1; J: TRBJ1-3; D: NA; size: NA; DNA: TGCAGCGTTGAGGTTACCTCTGGAAACACCATATATTTT; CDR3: CSVEVTSGNTIYF
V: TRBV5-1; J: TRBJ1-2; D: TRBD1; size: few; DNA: TGCGCCAGCAGCTCACAGGGGGCTCGGGGCCGTTGGAGAGGCTACACCTTC; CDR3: CASSSQGARGRWRGYTF
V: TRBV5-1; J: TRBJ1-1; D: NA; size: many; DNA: TGCGCCAGCAGCTCAGACAGGTTGAACACTGAAGCTTTCTTT; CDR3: CASSSDRLNTEAFF
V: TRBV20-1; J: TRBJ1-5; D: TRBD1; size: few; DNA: TGCAGTGCGATACCGGGACAGGGAGTTTTGGGCAATCAGCCCCAGCATTTT; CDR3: CSAIPGQGVLGNQPQHF
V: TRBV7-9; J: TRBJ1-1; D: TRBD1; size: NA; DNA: TGTGCCAGCTTCAAAGGGGGACAGGCCTTGAACACTGAAGCTTTCTTT; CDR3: CASFKGGQALNTEAFF
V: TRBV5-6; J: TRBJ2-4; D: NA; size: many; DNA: TGTGCCAGCAGCCTGGCAGGCGGGTCCAAAAACATTCAGTACTTC; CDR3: CASSLAGGSKNIQYF
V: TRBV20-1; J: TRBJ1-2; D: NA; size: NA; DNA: TGCACCCCGGAACAGGGTTATGGCTACACCTTC; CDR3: CTPEQGYGYTF
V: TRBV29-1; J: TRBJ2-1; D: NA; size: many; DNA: TGCAGCGTTGCTAGCTCATCCTACAATGAGCAGTTCTTC; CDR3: CSVASSSYNEQFF
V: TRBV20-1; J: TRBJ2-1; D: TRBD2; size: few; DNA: TGCAGTGCTCTAGCGGGAGGGCCAAATGAGCAGTTCTTC; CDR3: CSALAGGPNEQFF
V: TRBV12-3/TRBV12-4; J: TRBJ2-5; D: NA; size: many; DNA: TGTGCCAGCAACAACAGGGGAGGGGAGGCCCAGTACTTC; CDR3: CASNNRGGEAQYF
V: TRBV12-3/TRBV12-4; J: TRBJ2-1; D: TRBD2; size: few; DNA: TGTGCCAGCAGGGGACCGGGACTAGCGGGGGGCCCTAGCTCCTACAATGAGCAGTTCTTC; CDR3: CASRGPGLAGGPSSYNEQFF
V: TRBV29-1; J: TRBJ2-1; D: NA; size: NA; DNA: TGCAGCGTTGCCGGTTGGACGGACTGGCATGAGCAGTTCTTC; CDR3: CSVAGWTDWHEQFF
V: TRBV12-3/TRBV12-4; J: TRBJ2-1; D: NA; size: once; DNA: TGTGCCAGCGGATCTGGGGGGGAGCAGTTCTTC; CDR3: CASGSGGEQFF
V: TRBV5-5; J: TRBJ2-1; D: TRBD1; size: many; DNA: TGTGCCAGCAGCTCCGAACTAGAGACAGGGTCAAGGGGTGAGCAGTTCTTC; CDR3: CASSSELETGSRGEQFF
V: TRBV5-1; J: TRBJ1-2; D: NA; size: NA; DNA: TGCGCCAGCAGCCCTGGAGGGGGCTATGGCTACACCTTC; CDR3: CASSPGGGYGYTF
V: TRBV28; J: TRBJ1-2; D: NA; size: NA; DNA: TGTGCCAGCCAGACCGCCCCGAGTGGCTATGGCTACACCTTC; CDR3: CASQTAPSGYGYTF
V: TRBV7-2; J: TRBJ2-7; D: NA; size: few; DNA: TGTGCCAGCAGCTCCGCGGGCTCTAGCTCGGGTGAGCAGTACTTC; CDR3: CASSSAGSSSGEQYF
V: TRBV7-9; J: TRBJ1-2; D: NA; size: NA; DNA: TGTGCCAGCAGCCCAGGACAACAAGCCGCATATGGCTACACCTTC; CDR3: CASSPGQQAAYGYTF
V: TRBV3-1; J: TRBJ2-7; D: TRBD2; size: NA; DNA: TGTGCCAGCAGCCATCTGGGACTAGCCTACGAGCAGTACTTC; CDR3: CASSHLGLAYEQYF
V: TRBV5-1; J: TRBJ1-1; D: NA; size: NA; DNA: TGCGCCAGCAGCTTGGGCACTCGGGGGACACTCCACACTGAAGCTTTCTTT; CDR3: CASSLGTRGTLHTEAFF